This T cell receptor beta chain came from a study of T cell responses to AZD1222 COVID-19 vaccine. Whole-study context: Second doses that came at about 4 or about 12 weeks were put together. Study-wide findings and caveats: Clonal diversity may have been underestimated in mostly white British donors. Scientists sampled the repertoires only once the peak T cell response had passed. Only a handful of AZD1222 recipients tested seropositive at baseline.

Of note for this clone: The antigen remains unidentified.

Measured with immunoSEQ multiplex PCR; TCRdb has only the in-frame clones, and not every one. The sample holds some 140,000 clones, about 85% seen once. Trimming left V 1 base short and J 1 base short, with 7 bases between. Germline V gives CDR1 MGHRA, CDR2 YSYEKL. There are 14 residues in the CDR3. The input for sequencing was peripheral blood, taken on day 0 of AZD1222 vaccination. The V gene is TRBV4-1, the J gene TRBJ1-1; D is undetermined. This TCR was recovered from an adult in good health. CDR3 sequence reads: CASSQVERNTEAFF. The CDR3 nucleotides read TGCGCCAGCAGCCAAGTGGAGAGGAACACTGAAGCTTTCTTT.